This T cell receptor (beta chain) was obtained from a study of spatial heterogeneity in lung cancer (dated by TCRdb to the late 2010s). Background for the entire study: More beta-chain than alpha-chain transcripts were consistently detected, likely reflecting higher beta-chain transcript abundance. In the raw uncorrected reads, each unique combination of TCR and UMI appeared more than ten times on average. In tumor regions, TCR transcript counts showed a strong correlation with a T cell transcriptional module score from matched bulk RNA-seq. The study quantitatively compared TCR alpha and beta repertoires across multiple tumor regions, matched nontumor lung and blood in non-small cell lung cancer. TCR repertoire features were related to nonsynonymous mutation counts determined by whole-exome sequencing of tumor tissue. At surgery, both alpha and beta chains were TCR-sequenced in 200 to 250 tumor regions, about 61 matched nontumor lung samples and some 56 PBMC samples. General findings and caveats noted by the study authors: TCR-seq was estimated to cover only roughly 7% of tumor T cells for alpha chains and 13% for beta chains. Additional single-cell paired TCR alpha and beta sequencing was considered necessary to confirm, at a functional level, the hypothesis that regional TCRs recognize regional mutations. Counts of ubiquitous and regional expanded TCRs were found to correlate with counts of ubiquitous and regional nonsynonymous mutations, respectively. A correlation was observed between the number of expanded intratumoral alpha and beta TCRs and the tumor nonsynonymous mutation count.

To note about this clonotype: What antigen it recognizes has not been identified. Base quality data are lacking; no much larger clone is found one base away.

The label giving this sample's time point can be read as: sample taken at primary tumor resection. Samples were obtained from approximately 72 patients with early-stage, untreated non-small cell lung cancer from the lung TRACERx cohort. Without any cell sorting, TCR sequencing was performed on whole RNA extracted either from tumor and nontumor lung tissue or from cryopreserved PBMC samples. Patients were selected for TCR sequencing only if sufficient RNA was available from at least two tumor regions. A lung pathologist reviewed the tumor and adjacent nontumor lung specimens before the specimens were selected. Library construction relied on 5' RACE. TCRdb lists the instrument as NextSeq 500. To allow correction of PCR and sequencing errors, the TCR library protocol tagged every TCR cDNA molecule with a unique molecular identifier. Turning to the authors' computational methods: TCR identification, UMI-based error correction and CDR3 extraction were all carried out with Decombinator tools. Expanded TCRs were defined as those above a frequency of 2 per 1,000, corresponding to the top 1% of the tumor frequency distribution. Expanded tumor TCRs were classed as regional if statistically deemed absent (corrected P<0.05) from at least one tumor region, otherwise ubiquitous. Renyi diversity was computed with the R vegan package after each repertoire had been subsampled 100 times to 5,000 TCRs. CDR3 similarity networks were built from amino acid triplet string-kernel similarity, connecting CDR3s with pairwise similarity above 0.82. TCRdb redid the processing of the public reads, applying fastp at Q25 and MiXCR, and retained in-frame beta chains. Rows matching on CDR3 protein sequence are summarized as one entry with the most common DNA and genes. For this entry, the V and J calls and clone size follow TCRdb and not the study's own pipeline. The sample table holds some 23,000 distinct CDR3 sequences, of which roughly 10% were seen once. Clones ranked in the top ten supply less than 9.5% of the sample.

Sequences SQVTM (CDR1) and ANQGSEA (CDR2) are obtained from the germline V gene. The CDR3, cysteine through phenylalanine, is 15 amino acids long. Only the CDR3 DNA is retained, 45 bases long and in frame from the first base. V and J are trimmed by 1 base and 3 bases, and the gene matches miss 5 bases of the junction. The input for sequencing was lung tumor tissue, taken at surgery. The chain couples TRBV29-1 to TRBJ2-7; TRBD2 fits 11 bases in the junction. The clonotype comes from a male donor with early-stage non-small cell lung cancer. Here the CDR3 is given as CSVEVGTSGSYEQYF. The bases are TGCAGCGTTGAAGTCGGCACTAGCGGGAGCTACGAGCAGTACTTC.